Listed below are T cell receptor beta chains from one sample, sequenced in a study of T cells in narcolepsy. Generated by immunoSEQ multiplex PCR, the TCRdb table keeps only in-frame clones and is missing some. The repertoire consists of about 40,000 clones, with 70% to 90% occurring once and the leading ten covering less than 1.5%. The sample comprised CD45RA- memory CD4+ T cells from PBMCs. Receptors originate from a human donor with narcolepsy. The CDR3 runs from the conserved cysteine through the conserved F or W. D genes are given only for firm matches. Size tells how often a clone was seen (once, few, many) or the class of an expanded clone, and some rows leave it out.

d_call cdr3_length j_call clone_size v_call cdr3_aa cdr3_nt
TRBD1 17 TRBJ1-1 - TRBV19 CASSIVTGRGTNTEAFF TGTGCCAGTAGTATAGTGACAGGGAGAGGGACGAACACTGAAGCTTTCTTT
- 16 TRBJ2-3 - TRBV7-6 CASSLGPSSSTDTQYF TGTGCCAGCAGCTTAGGGCCTAGCTCTAGCACAGATACGCAGTATTTT
- 14 TRBJ1-1 - TRBV4-3 CASSQRGERVLAFF TGCGCCAGCAGCCAACGAGGTGAAAGGGTTCTGGCTTTCTTT
- 13 TRBJ1-1 few TRBV5-1 CASSSSRGNLGFF TGCGCCAGCAGCTCCTCCAGGGGAAATTTGGGTTTCTTT
TRBD1 15 TRBJ2-5 - TRBV7-2 CASSPLDRIQETQYF TGTGCCAGCAGCCCCTTGGACAGGATCCAAGAGACCCAGTACTTC
- 15 TRBJ1-5 - TRBV4-3 CASSQDTQGRGPQHF TGCGCCAGCAGCCAAGATACACAGGGCCGAGGGCCCCAGCATTTT
- 15 TRBJ2-5 once TRBV5-4 CASSRGPGEEETQYF TGTGCCAGCAGCAGGGGTCCGGGGGAGGAAGAGACCCAGTACTTC
- 12 TRBJ1-1 - TRBV30 CAWRRGNTEAFF TGTGCCTGGAGAAGAGGGAACACTGAAGCTTTCTTT
- 18 TRBJ2-4 few TRBV19 CASSIYSLPAAAKNIQYF TGTGCCAGTAGTATATACAGCCTCCCCGCGGCGGCAAAAAACATTCAGTACTTC
- 11 TRBJ1-2 once TRBV5-8 CASSIGRGYTF TGTGCCAGCAGCATCGGACGCGGCTACACCTTC
TRBD1 13 TRBJ1-2 few TRBV19 CASSITGAEGYTF TGTGCCAGTAGTATTACAGGGGCTGAGGGCTACACCTTC
TRBD1 15 TRBJ2-7 few TRBV4-2 CASSFGTASSYEQYF TGTGCCAGCAGCTTCGGGACAGCGAGCTCCTACGAGCAGTACTTC
TRBD1 18 TRBJ2-1 - TRBV4-2 CASSPLRTGKSSYNEQFF TGTGCCAGCAGCCCCCTACGGACAGGCAAAAGCTCCTACAATGAGCAGTTCTTC
TRBD1 15 TRBJ1-2 - TRBV7-2 CASSPPGTGVYGYTF TGTGCCAGCAGCCCCCCCGGGACAGGGGTCTATGGCTACACCTTC
- 15 TRBJ2-7 - TRBV25-1 CASSEYPEGGNEQYF TGTGCCAGCAGTGAATACCCCGAAGGAGGGAACGAGCAGTACTTC
- 15 TRBJ2-3 - TRBV7-2 CASSRDSPSTDTQYF TGTGCCAGCAGCCGGGACTCCCCTAGCACAGATACGCAGTATTTT
- 11 TRBJ1-2 - TRBV2 CASSELGGYTF TGTGCCAGCAGTGAACTTGGTGGCTACACCTTC
- 18 TRBJ2-6 - TRBV18 CASSPRQTSITGANVLTF TGTGCCAGCTCACCACGGCAGACCTCTATCACTGGGGCCAACGTCCTGACTTTC
- 14 TRBJ1-4 - TRBV30 CAWTYHQLREKLFF TGTGCCTGGACCTACCATCAGCTTAGGGAAAAACTGTTTTTT
- 15 TRBJ2-1 - TRBV18 CASSPIKHSYNEQFF TGTGCCAGCTCACCAATAAAACACTCCTACAATGAGCAGTTCTTC
TRBD1 13 TRBJ2-5 - TRBV7-2 CASSPWTGGTQYF TGTGCCAGCAGCCCATGGACAGGGGGGACCCAGTACTTC
- 12 TRBJ1-1 - TRBV7-2 CASSPPPDLAFF TGTGCCAGCAGCCCACCACCCGACTTGGCTTTCTTT
TRBD1 18 TRBJ1-2 - TRBV28 CASSGGQGANPTSNGYTF TGTGCCAGCAGTGGCGGACAGGGGGCGAACCCCACCTCAAATGGCTACACCTTC
- 13 TRBJ1-1 few TRBV7-9 CASSPNRQGEAFF TGTGCCAGCAGCCCCAATCGGCAGGGTGAAGCTTTCTTT